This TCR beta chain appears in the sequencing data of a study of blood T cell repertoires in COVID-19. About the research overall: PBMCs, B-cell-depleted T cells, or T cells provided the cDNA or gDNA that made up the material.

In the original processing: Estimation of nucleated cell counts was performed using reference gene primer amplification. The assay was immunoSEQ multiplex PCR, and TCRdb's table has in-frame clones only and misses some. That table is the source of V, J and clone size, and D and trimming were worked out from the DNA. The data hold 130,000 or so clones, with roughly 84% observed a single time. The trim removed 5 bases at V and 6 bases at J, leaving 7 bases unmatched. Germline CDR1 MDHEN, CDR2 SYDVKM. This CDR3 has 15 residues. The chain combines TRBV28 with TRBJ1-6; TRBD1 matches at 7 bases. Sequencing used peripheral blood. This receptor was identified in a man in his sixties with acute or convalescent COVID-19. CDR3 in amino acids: CASSPSTGPNSPLHF. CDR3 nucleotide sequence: TGTGCCAGCAGTCCCTCGACAGGGCCTAATTCACCCCTCCACTTT.